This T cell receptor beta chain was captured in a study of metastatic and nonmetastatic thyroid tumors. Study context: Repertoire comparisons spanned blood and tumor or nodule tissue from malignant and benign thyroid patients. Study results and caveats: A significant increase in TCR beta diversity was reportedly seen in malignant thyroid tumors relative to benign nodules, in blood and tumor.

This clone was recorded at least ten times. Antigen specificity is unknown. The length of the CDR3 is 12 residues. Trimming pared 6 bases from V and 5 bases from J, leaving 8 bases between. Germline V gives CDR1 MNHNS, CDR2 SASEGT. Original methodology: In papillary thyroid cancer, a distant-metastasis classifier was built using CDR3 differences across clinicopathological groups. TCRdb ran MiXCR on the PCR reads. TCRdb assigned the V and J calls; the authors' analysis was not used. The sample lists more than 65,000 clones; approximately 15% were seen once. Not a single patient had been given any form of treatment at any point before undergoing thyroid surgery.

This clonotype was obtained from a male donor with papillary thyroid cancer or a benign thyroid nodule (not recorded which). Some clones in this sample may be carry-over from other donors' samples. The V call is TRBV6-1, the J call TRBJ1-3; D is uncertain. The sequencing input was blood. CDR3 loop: CASSATRNTIYF. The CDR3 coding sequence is TGTGCCAGCAGCGCTACTCGAAACACCATATATTTT.